This TCR beta chain derives from a study of CD8+ T cells in alopecia areata (dated 2018 in TCRdb). General notes on the study: Treated patients were enrolled in an open-label pilot trial of oral tofacitinib at 5 to 10 mg twice daily for moderate-to-severe alopecia areata. Tofacitinib was administered for 6 to 18 months, and 6 months of follow-up off drug were then conducted to assess delayed response and recurrence. RNA came from the PAXgene miRNA kit for fixed scalp, the miRNeasy kit for PBMCs, and the RNeasy kit for mouse skin. Human TCRbeta sequencing covered scalp tissue and sorted CD4+ and CD8+ peripheral blood T cells from patchy and totalis/universalis alopecia areata patients and healthy controls. Biopsies were taken from tofacitinib-treated patients at baseline and again at 4 and 24 weeks into treatment, and several of those patients also had a later scalp biopsy. Clonality in the scalp was compared among normal scalp (n=4), patchy alopecia areata scalp (n=8), and alopecia totalis/universalis scalp (n=8). In both human patients and the C3H/HeJ mouse model, the study applied high-throughput TCRbeta sequencing to look at T cell clonal expansion in alopecia areata. Amplification of TCRbeta CDR3 regions was done by immunoSEQ multiplex PCR using 35 Vbeta forward primers and 13 Jbeta reverse primers. Study-wide conclusions, independent of this receptor: Resident alphabeta T cells in normal human skin are also sequenced, complicating scalp TCR repertoire analysis, unlike mouse skin dominated by gammadelta T cells. Shared TCR sequences between patients were less evident than in mice, which may be partly attributable to HLA diversity in the patient population. Compared with normal scalp, lesional scalp had higher clonality and more expanded CD8+ clones, particularly in alopecia totalis/universalis, a pattern that suggests antigenic drive.

Libraries were constructed by the immunoSEQ multiplex PCR assay. RNA was extracted from all samples and reverse transcribed into cDNA, which served as template for TCR sequencing. First-strand cDNA was synthesized using SuperScript III with a 2:1 mix of oligo-dT and random hexamers. Amplification bias was assessed with a synthetic immune receptor repertoire, and residual bias was removed computationally. On the authors' methods: Raw reads were preprocessed to remove errors, and CDR3 was defined by IMGT conventions from the conserved cysteine to phenylalanine. To get clonality, Shannon entropy was normalized by log2 of the number of productive unique TCRs and the result was subtracted from 1. Whether scalp clones were CD4 or CD8 was inferred by matching scalp TCRbeta sequences against CD4 and CD8 repertoires sorted from blood. TCRdb mirrors the immuneACCESS table, restricted to in-frame sequences. Some clones are absent from its copies; in checked studies, under half trace to an unresolved V gene, and the reason for the others is unknown. The V and J calls and the clone size are those of that table, but D and trimming were determined from the DNA. For this sample there are 250,000 or so clones; 65% to 70% appear just once. The ten largest clones add up to more than 0.95% of the sample.

The label giving this sample's time point can be read as: baseline before oral tofacitinib. Lesional scalp punch biopsies and peripheral blood were obtained from alopecia areata patients. PBMCs were isolated by density centrifugation and stained for CD3, CD4 and CD8, and CD4+ and CD8+ T cells were sorted on a FACSAria. From a lookup of the germline V gene, CDR1 and CDR2 are SGDLS and YYNGEE. V loses 0 bases of germline sequence and J loses 4 bases, and the interval between the two ends is 12 bases. Including the terminal cysteine and phenylalanine, the CDR3 comprises 15 residues. Only the CDR3 part of the read is kept: 45 bases, read in frame from the first base. Note on this clone: Which antigen it targets is not known. Base-call qualities are not available, and no considerably larger clone is one nucleotide away.

The chain links TRBV9 with TRBJ2-3; the D gene cannot be named for sure. The source material was CD4+ T cells sorted from blood, sampled at week 0. The clonotype comes from a human donor with alopecia areata. The CDR3 sequence is CASSVATSTADTQYF. The sequenced DNA: TGTGCCAGCAGCGTAGCTACAAGCACGGCAGATACGCAGTATTTT.